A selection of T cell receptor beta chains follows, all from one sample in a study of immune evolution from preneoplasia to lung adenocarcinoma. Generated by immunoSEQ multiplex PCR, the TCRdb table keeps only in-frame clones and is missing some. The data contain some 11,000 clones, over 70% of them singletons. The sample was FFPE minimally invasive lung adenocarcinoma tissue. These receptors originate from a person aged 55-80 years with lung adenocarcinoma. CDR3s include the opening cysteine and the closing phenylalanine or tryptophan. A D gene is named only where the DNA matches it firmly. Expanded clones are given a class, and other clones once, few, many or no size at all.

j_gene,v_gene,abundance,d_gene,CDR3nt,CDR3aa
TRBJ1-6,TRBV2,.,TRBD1,TGTGCCGGACAGGGAGGGGATAATTCACCCCTCCACTTT,CAGQGGDNSPLHF
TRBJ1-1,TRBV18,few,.,TGTGCCAGCTCACCACCGAGGCAGGCGTCGAACACTGAAGCTTTCTTT,CASSPPRQASNTEAFF
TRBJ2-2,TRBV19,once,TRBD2,TGTGCCCTGGGGGGGATGGGCACCGGGGAGCTGTTTTTT,CALGGMGTGELFF
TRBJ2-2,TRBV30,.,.,TGTGCCTGGAGTGTGGGAATCGGGGAGCTGTTTTTT,CAWSVGIGELFF
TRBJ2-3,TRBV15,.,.,TGTGCCACCACCAGGGGAGACACAGATACGCAGTATTTT,CATTRGDTDTQYF
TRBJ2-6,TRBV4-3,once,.,TGCGCCAGCAGCCAACTCGGGTGGACACAAGCTGGGGCCAACGTCCTGACTTTC,CASSQLGWTQAGANVLTF
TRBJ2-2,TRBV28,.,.,TGTGCCAGCAGTTTTAGTAGACCGAACACCGGGGAGCTGTTTTTT,CASSFSRPNTGELFF
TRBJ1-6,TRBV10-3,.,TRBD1,TGTGCCATCAGTGAGGGCGCTCCAGGGGGCCTTTCACCCCTCCACTTT,CAISEGAPGGLSPLHF
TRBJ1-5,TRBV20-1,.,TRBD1,TGCAGTGCTAGAGGGACAGGGCCCCAGCATTTT,CSARGTGPQHF
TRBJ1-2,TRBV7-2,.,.,TGTGCCAGCAGCCAGACAGGAGGAAGGGGCTACACCTTC,CASSQTGGRGYTF
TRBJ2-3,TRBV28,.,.,TGTGCCAGCAGTTTATATGCCCTAGGGGAGGATACGCAGTATTTT,CASSLYALGEDTQYF
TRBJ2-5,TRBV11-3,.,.,TGTGCCAGCAGCTTAGCTGCCCAAGAGACCCAGTACTTC,CASSLAAQETQYF
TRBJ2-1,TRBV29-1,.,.,TGCAGCGTTGGAATCGGGGGAGGCTACAATGAGCAGTTCTTC,CSVGIGGGYNEQFF
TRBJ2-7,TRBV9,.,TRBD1,TGTGCCAGCAGCATCCGGGACAGGGAACCCCACGAGCAGTACTTC,CASSIRDREPHEQYF
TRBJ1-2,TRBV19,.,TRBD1,TGTGCCAGTAGTAACCGGGACAGGGGGCTCGATGGCTACACCTTC,CASSNRDRGLDGYTF
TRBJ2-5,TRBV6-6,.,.,TGTGCCAGCAGCCCACATACTCCCCGGGACCCCTGGTACTTC,CASSPHTPRDPWYF
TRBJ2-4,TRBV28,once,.,TGTGCCAGCAGTTTCAGGAGTCTAGCCAAAAACATTCAGTACTTC,CASSFRSLAKNIQYF